One sample yielded the 9 T cell receptor beta chains listed below, sequenced in a study of PD-L1 blockade in urothelial cancer. The data were produced by immunoSEQ multiplex PCR, yet TCRdb's version contains in-frame clones alone and is incomplete. The table includes 45,000 to 65,000 clones, 85% detected once. Noted time point: pretreatment peripheral blood. The input for sequencing was PBMCs, taken around atezolizumab (anti-PD-L1) treatment. The receptor source for this set is a man between 65 and 79 years old with urothelial cancer.

This clone occurred once. The V and J genes are TRBV5-1 and TRBJ1-1; 9 nucleotides agree with TRBD1. The CDR3 has 16 residues. Germline trimming cut 0 bases from V and 6 bases from J; bases unmatched to any gene: 9. Per germline, CDR1 SGHRS and CDR2 YFSETQ. The CDR3 spells CASSLALRTGAAEAFF. CDR3 DNA: TGCGCCAGCAGCTTGGCCCTTCGGACAGGGGCGGCTGAAGCTTTCTTT. Variable domain in full (rest from reference TRBV5-1 and TRBJ1-1): KAGVTQTPRYLIKTRGQQVTLSCSPISGHRSVSWYQQTPGQGLQFLFEYFSETQRNKGNFPGRFSGRQFSNSRSEMNVSTLELGDSALYLCASSLALRTGAAEAFFGQGTRLTVV.

This clone was counted between two and nine times. The rearrangement joins TRBV19 to TRBJ1-1; D is unresolved. Germline CDR1 reads LNHDA; CDR2 reads SQIVND (reference sequence). The V end was cut by 6 bases, the J end by 1 base, with 12 bases between. This CDR3 region has 14 residues. The CDR3 spells CASSPGWANTEAFF. CDR3 bases: TGTGCCAGTAGCCCCGGATGGGCGAACACTGAAGCTTTCTTT.

The J gene is TRBJ2-7, the V gene TRBV11-2; maybe TRBD2 (5 bases). Germline CDR1 and CDR2: SGHAT and FQNNGV. The CDR3 spans 14 residues. V dropped 1 base and J dropped 6 bases, with 13 bases sitting between them. The DNA for the CDR3 is TGTGCCAGCAGCTTAGCTGGGAATCGGGGCGAGCAGTACTTC. It codes for CASSLAGNRGEQYF.

The rearrangement joins TRBV5-4 to TRBJ1-1, with TRBD1 matching 8 bases. The germline V gene encodes CDR1 SGHNT and CDR2 YYREEE (reference sequence). The V gene end was trimmed by 4 bases and the J gene end by 4 bases; junction bases not matched to a gene: 3. CDR3 size: 13 residues. The CDR3 is CASSPGQGTEAFF. DNA for the CDR3: TGTGCCAGCAGCCCCGGACAGGGCACTGAAGCTTTCTTT. Full variable domain (missing parts from reference TRBV5-4 and TRBJ1-1): ETGVTQSPTHLIKTRGQQVTLRCSSQSGHNTVSWYQQALGQGPQFIFQYYREEENGRGNFPPRFSGLQFPNYSSELNVNALELDDSALYLCASSPGQGTEAFFGQGTRLTVV.

The chain uses TRBV19 and TRBJ2-2; 10 bases line up with TRBD1. CDR1 is LNHDA, CDR2 SQIVND, per germline (reference sequence). With V trimmed by 10 bases and J by 4 bases, 9 bases remained unmatched. This CDR3 spans 15 amino acids. CDR3 nucleotide sequence: TGTGCCACCCAGGGACAGGGGAGGCTCACCGGGGAGCTGTTTTTT. It encodes CATQGQGRLTGELFF.

The chain joins TRBV9 to TRBJ2-1; D unresolved. The CDR3 consists of 15 residues. V shed 1 base and J shed 5 bases, with 13 bases lying between them. Germline V gene sequence: CDR1 SGDLS, CDR2 YYNGEE. The CDR3 here is CASSVREARNNEQFF. The CDR3 nucleotides read TGTGCCAGCAGCGTACGAGAGGCCAGAAACAATGAGCAGTTCTTC.

The V gene is TRBV6-1, the J gene TRBJ1-1, with D possibly TRBD1 on 5 matching bases. This CDR3 region has 14 residues. The germline V and J ends were trimmed by 6 bases and 8 bases, with 19 bases remaining between them. Per the germline V gene, CDR1 is MNHNS and CDR2 is SASEGT. CDR3 DNA: TGTGCCAGCAGGGGGGGGGTCTCCTGGGGGGAAGCTTTCTTT. It codes for CASRGGVSWGEAFF.

This clone was seen more than once but under ten times. This chain joins TRBV5-8 and TRBJ1-1; D uncertain. The CDR3 extends over 13 amino acids. Germline-derived CDR1 and CDR2 are SGHTS and YDEGEE. V lost 5 bases to trimming and J lost 5 bases, with 13 bases between them. This CDR3 is CASRVRGVTEAFF. DNA for the CDR3: TGTGCCAGCAGAGTCCGGGGAGTAACTGAAGCTTTCTTT.

The chain employs TRBV18 and TRBJ2-7; 9 bases are a match to TRBD2. CDR1 and CDR2 (germline): KGHSH, LQKENI. CDR3 length: 16 amino acids. The V gene end was trimmed by 3 bases and the J gene end by 6 bases; junction bases not matched to a gene: 12. In DNA, the CDR3 is TGTGCCAGCTCACCGGCTGCCGGGACTAGCCGTAGCGAGCAGTACTTC. It specifies CASSPAAGTSRSEQYF.